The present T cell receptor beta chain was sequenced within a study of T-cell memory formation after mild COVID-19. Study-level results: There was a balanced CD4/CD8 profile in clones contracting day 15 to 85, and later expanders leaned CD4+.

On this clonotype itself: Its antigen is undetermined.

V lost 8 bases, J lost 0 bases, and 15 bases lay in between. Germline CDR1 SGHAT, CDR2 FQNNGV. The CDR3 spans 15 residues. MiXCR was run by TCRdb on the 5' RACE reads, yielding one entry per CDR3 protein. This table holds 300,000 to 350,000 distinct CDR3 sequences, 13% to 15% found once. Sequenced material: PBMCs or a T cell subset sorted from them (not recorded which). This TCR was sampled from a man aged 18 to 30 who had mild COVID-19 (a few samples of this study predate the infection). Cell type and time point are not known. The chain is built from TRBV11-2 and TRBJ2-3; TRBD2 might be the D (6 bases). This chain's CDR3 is CASARRGLSTDTQYF. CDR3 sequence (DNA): TGTGCCAGCGCCCGGCGGGGACTTAGCACAGATACGCAGTATTTT.